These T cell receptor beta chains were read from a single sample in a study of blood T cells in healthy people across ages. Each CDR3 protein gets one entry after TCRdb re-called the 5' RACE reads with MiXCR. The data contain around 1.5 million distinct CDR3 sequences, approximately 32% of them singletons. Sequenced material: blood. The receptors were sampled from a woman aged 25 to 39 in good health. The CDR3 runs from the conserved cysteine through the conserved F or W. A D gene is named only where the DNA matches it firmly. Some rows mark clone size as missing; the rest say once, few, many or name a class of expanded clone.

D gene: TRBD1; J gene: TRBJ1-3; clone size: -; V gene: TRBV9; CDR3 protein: CASSESGGLSGNTIYF; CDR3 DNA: TGTGCCAGCAGCGAATCAGGGGGACTCTCTGGAAACACCATATATTTT
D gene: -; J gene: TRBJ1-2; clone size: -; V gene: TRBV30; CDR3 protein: CAWKDSYYGYTF; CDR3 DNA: TGTGCCTGGAAAGACAGTTACTATGGCTACACCTTC
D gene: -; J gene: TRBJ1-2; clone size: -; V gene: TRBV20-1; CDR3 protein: CSVTRQDSNFGYTF; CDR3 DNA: TGCAGTGTCACACGACAGGACTCTAACTTTGGCTACACCTTC
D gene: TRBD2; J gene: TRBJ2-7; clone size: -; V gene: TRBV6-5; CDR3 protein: CASRHRAGAVGEQYF; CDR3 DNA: TGTGCCAGCAGACACCGAGCGGGGGCCGTTGGCGAGCAGTACTTC
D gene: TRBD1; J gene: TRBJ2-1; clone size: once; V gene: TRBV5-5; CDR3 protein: CASSHEGQACNEQFF; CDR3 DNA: TGTGCCAGCAGCCACGAGGGACAGGCCTGCAATGAGCAGTTCTTC
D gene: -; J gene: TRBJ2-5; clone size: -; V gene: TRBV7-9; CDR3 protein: CASSPVQGQETQYF; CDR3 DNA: TGTGCCAGCAGCCCCGTCCAGGGGCAAGAGACCCAGTACTTC
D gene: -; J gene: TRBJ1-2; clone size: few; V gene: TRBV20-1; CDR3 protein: CSASALGYGYTF; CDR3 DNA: TGCAGTGCTTCGGCGTTGGGGTATGGCTACACCTTC
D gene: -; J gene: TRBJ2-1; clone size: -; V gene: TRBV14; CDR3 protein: CASSQAIRVSEQFF; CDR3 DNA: TGTGCCAGCAGCCAAGCTATCAGGGTTTCTGAGCAGTTCTTC
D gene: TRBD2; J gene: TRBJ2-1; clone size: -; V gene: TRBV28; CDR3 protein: CASRWTSGSSNEQFF; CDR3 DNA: TGTGCCAGCAGGTGGACTAGCGGGAGCTCAAATGAGCAGTTCTTC
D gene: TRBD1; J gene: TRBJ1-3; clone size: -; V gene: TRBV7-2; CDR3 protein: CASSFRGPGNTIYF; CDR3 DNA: TGTGCCAGCAGCTTCAGGGGGCCTGGAAACACCATATATTTT
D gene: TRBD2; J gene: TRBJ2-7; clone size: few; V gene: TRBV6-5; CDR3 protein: CASSYSRAGVSYEQYF; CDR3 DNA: TGTGCCAGCAGTTACTCGAGGGCGGGGGTAAGCTACGAGCAGTACTTC
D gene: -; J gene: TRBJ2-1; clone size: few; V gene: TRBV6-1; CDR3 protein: CASSSLTYEQFF; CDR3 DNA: TGTGCCAGCAGCTCCCTGACCTATGAGCAGTTCTTC
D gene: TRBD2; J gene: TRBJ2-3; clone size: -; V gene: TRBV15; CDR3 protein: CATSRDVASGRSDTQYF; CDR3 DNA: TGTGCCACCAGCAGAGATGTGGCTAGCGGGAGGTCAGATACGCAGTATTTT
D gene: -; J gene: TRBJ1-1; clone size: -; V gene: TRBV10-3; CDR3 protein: CAISDSGYYTEAFF; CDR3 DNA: TGTGCCATCAGTGACTCTGGTTACTACACTGAAGCTTTCTTT
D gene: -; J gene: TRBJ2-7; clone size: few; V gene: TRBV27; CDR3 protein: CASSPGLRFWEQYF; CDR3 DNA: TGTGCCAGCAGTCCAGGACTTCGGTTCTGGGAGCAGTACTTC
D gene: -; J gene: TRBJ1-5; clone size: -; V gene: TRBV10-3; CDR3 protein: CAISDGGSGQPQHF; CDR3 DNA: TGTGCCATCAGTGACGGGGGGTCGGGGCAGCCCCAGCATTTT
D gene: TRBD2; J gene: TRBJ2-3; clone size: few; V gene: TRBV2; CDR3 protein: CASSSGLPPSTDTQYF; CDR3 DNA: TGTGCCAGCAGCTCGGGACTACCTCCTAGCACAGATACGCAGTATTTT